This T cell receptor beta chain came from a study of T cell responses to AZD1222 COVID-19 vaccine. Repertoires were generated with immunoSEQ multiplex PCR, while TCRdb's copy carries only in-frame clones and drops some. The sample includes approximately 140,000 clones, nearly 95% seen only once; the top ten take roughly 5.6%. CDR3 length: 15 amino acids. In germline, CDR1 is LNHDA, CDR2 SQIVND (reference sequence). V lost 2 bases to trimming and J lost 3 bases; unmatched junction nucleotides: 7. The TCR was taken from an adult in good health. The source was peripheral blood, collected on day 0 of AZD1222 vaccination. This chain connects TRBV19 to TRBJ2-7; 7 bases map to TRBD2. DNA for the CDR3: TGTGCCAGTAGTATATCGGGCGGGGGTGACTACGAGCAGTACTTC. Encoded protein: CASSISGGGDYEQYF.